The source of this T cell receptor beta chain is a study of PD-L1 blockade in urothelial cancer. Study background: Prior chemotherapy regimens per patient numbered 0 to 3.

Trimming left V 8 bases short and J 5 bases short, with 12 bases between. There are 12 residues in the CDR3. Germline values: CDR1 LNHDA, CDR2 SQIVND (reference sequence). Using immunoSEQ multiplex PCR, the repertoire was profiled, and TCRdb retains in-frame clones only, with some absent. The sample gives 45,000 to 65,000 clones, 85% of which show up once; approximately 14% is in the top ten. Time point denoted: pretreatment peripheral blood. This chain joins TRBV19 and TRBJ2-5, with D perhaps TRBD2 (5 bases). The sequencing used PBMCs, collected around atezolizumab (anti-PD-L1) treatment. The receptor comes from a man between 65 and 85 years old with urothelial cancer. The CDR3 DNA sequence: TGTGCCAGTGGAGGAGTGGGGGAGACCCAGTACTTC. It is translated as CASGGVGETQYF.